A selection of T cell receptor beta chains follows, all from one sample in a study of T cells in localized non-small cell lung cancer. Only in-frame clones appear in the TCRdb table, and some are missing; sequencing was by immunoSEQ multiplex PCR. The data show about 30,000 clones, with 70% to 90% seen just once and roughly 13% held by the top ten. This sample comprised peripheral blood, obtained before any cancer treatment. The source is a female donor at least 60 years old with stage III squamous cell lung carcinoma. Each CDR3 is given with its conserved first and last residue. Each record gives: D gene, J gene, V gene, clone size, CDR3 protein, CDR3 DNA. A D gene is named only where the DNA matches it firmly. Clone size is given for some rows only: seen once, a few or many times, or a class if the clone is expanded.

>NA|TRBJ1-1|TRBV4-1|NA
CASSQVTGRTEAFF
TGCGCCAGCAGCCAGGTCACGGGGAGAACTGAAGCTTTCTTT
>NA|TRBJ2-1|TRBV18|NA
CASSPPSQRNEQFF
TGTGCCAGCTCACCACCGTCTCAAAGGAATGAGCAGTTCTTC
>TRBD1|TRBJ2-7|TRBV11-3|NA
CASSSPPRDRANYEQYF
TGTGCCAGCAGCTCACCCCCGCGGGACAGGGCGAATTACGAGCAGTACTTC
>NA|TRBJ1-4|TRBV5-1|NA
CASSLGTRTTNEKLFF
TGCGCCAGCAGCTTAGGGACACGAACAACTAATGAAAAACTGTTTTTT
>NA|TRBJ2-1|TRBV6-4|NA
CASSRLGGSGEQFF
TGTGCCAGCAGTCGACTAGGGGGGTCGGGTGAGCAGTTCTTC
>NA|TRBJ2-5|TRBV19|NA
CASSGWGDLETQYF
TGTGCCAGTTCGGGCTGGGGGGATCTGGAGACCCAGTACTTC
>TRBD2|TRBJ2-3|TRBV9|NA
CASSDLTSGGADTQYF
TGTGCCAGCAGCGATTTAACTAGCGGGGGGGCAGATACGCAGTATTTT
>NA|TRBJ1-5|TRBV19|once
CASRPGQSNQPQHF
TGTGCCAGTAGGCCGGGACAAAGCAATCAGCCCCAGCATTTT
>NA|TRBJ1-1|TRBV19|NA
CASSAPYLVPRGNTEAFF
TGTGCCAGTAGTGCCCCCTACCTTGTTCCGCGGGGGAACACTGAAGCTTTCTTT
>NA|TRBJ2-7|TRBV7-9|NA
CASSLGTYEQYF
TGTGCCAGCAGCTTGGGTACCTACGAGCAGTACTTC
>NA|TRBJ1-5|TRBV19|NA
CASSIIGGERRQPQHF
TGTGCCAGTAGTATAATAGGAGGGGAGAGGCGTCAGCCCCAGCATTTT
>NA|TRBJ1-2|TRBV14|NA
CASSQRTYGYTF
TGTGCCAGCAGCCAGAGAACCTATGGCTACACCTTC
>TRBD2|TRBJ2-3|TRBV30|few
CAWSVGTSGFTSTDTQYF
TGTGCCTGGAGCGTAGGGACTAGCGGGTTTACTAGCACAGATACGCAGTATTTT
>NA|TRBJ2-1|TRBV5-1|NA
CASSLDRLGYNEQFF
TGCGCCAGCTCCCTCGACAGGTTAGGCTACAATGAGCAGTTCTTC
>NA|TRBJ1-4|TRBV4-1|NA
CASSQDRGVRGEKLFF
TGCGCCAGCAGCCAAGATCGCGGGGTTCGGGGTGAAAAACTGTTTTTT